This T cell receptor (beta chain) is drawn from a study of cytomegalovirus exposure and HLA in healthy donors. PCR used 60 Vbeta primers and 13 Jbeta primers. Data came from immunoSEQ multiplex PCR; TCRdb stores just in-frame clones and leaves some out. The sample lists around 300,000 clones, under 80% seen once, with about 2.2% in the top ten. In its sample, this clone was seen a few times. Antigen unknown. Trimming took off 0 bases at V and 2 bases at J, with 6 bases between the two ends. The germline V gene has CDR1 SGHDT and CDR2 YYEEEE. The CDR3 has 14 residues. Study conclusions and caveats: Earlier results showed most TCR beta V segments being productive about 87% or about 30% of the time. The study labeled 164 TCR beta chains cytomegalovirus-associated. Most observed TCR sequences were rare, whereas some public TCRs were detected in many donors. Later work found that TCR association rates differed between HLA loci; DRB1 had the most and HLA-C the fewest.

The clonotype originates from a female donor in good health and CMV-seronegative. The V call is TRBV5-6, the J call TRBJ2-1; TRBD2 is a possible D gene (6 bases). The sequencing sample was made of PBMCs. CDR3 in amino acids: CASSLGGAYNEQFF. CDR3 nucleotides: TGTGCCAGCAGCTTGGGGGGGGCCTACAATGAGCAGTTCTTC.